The 13 T cell receptor beta chains presented below share a single source sample, sequenced in a study of cytomegalovirus exposure and HLA in healthy donors. 60 Vbeta and 13 Jbeta primers were used in PCR. This table comes from immunoSEQ multiplex PCR, and its TCRdb copy is limited to in-frame clones, with some not included. The sample includes under 200,000 clones, approximately 80% of them seen just once. Sequencing used PBMCs. The receptor source for this set is a male donor in good health and CMV-seropositive.

The V gene is TRBV2, the J gene TRBJ2-3, with a possible D match to TRBD2 (7 bases). The CDR3 covers 15 residues. Germline CDR1 is SNHLY and CDR2 is FYNNEI. Trimming removed 8 bases from V and 4 bases from J, with 19 bases in between. The CDR3 nucleotides are TGTGCCAGCGGGGGGGGGCTAGTCGACGCAGATACGCAGTATTTT. Translation gives CASGGGLVDADTQYF.

The rearrangement links TRBV7-9 to TRBJ2-7; TRBD2 aligns across 8 bases. Germline V CDR1 and CDR2: SEHNR, FQNEAQ (reference sequence). V shed 5 bases, J shed 1 base, and the junction held 4 bases outside the gene matches. This CDR3 region has 14 residues. CDR3 sequence (DNA): TGTGCCAGCAGCCAGGGACTAGTTTCCTACGAGCAGTACTTC. This codes for CASSQGLVSYEQYF.

The chain combines TRBV29-1 with TRBJ1-5; possible D gene TRBD1, 6 bases. The CDR3 contains 16 residues. V dropped 6 bases and J dropped 1 base, with 19 bases sitting between them. The germline gives CDR1 SQVTM, CDR2 ANQGSEA. The chain's CDR3 is CSVREGGGWSNQPQHF. The CDR3 bases are TGCAGCGTACGCGAGGGAGGGGGTTGGAGCAATCAGCCCCAGCATTTT.

The CDR3 loop is CASVRLAGGFTGELFF. The CDR3 DNA is TGTGCCAGCGTTCGACTAGCGGGAGGTTTTACCGGGGAGCTGTTTTTT. This chain links TRBV11-2 with TRBJ2-2; 13 bases fit TRBD2. The length of the CDR3 is 16 residues. CDR1 and CDR2 (germline): SGHAT, FQNNGV. V was pared by 8 bases and J by 5 bases, with 8 bases of the junction left unmatched.

The chain employs TRBV7-8 and TRBJ2-7; 7 nucleotides align to TRBD1. Germline V gene sequence: CDR1 SGHVS, CDR2 FQNEAQ. CDR3 size: 13 residues. The junction had 5 bases not matched to a gene; V was cut back by 7 bases and J by 2 bases. The CDR3 DNA reads as TGTGCCAGCACCGTAGACAGGGCCTACGAGCAGTACTTC. It codes for CASTVDRAYEQYF.

This clone was seen once. The chain is built from TRBV19 and TRBJ1-5, with a weak D call TRBD1 (5 bases). The germline CDR1 and CDR2 sequences are LNHDA and SQIVND (reference sequence). CDR3 length: 17 residues. Trimming stripped 3 bases from V and 3 bases from J, with 18 bases between. The CDR3 nucleotides are TGTGCCAGTAGTATGATACCTGCAGGGTTGAACAATCAGCCCCAGCATTTT. Its translation is CASSMIPAGLNNQPQHF.

The chain joins TRBV7-8 to TRBJ2-7; D perhaps matches TRBD1 (6 bases). The CDR3 is 14 amino acids. Trimming took 3 bases from V and 0 from J, leaving 9 bases between them. The germline V gene encodes CDR1 SGHVS and CDR2 FQNEAQ. The DNA for the CDR3 is TGTGCCAGCAGCTTGCAGGGGCTCTCCTACGAGCAGTACTTC. Translating gives CASSLQGLSYEQYF.

V is TRBV28 and J is TRBJ2-1; 7 bases line up with TRBD2. The CDR3 extends over 16 amino acids. CDR1 is MDHEN, CDR2 SYDVKM, per germline. The ends lost 4 bases at V and 0 bases at J; junction bases unmatched: 6. CDR3 DNA: TGTGCCAGCAGTTCTAGCGGAGCCTTCTCCTACAATGAGCAGTTCTTC. Translated: CASSSSGAFSYNEQFF.

The chain carries TRBV6-6 and TRBJ1-1, with 9 bases lining up with TRBD1. CDR1 and CDR2 from the germline V gene are MNHNY and SVGAGI (reference sequence). The CDR3 has 14 residues. V trimming: 4 bases; J trimming: 1 base; junction bases outside the gene matches: 1. In nucleotides, the CDR3 is TGTGCCAGCAGTTGGACAGGGGCGAACACTGAAGCTTTCTTT. As protein: CASSWTGANTEAFF.

This chain connects TRBV7-9 to TRBJ1-1, with 7 bases lining up with TRBD1. The CDR3 has 14 residues. Germline CDR1 reads SEHNR; CDR2 reads FQNEAQ (reference sequence). After removal of 1 base from V and 3 bases from J, the junction contained 2 bases not matched to a gene. The CDR3, as DNA: TGTGCCAGCAGCTTAGGACAGGGTCACACTGAAGCTTTCTTT. It translates to CASSLGQGHTEAFF. Full variable domain (missing parts from reference TRBV7-9 and TRBJ1-1): DTGVSQNPRHKITKRGQNVTFRCDPISEHNRLYWYRQTLGQGPEFLTYFQNEAQLEKSRLLSDRFSAERPKGSFSTLEIQRTEQGDSAMYLCASSLGQGHTEAFFGQGTRLTVV.

The chain combines TRBV18 with TRBJ2-3; 9 bases agree with TRBD1. In germline, CDR1 is KGHSH, CDR2 LQKENI. V dropped 3 bases and J dropped 3; count of bases not matched to a gene: 7. CDR3 length: 16 residues. The CDR3 spells CASSPSRQGGTDTQYF. CDR3 bases: TGTGCCAGCTCACCTTCCCGACAGGGGGGGACAGATACGCAGTATTTT.

J is TRBJ1-1 and V is TRBV29-1; TRBD1 matches 11 bases. V was clipped by 7 bases and J by 3 bases; unmatched bases: 10. The CDR3 consists of 15 residues. The germline CDR1 and CDR2 sequences are SQVTM and ANQGSEA. CDR3 sequence: CSGGTGGWGYTEAFF. In nucleotides, the CDR3 is TGCAGCGGAGGGACAGGGGGTTGGGGGTACACTGAAGCTTTCTTT.

The CDR3 DNA sequence: TGTGCCAGCTCCCTGGAGGGGTATGAGCAGTTCTTC. As protein: CASSLEGYEQFF. The J gene is TRBJ2-1, the V gene TRBV6-1; a possible D gene is TRBD2 (6 bases). The V end lost 8 bases, the J end lost 8 bases, and 13 bases lay between the germline ends. CDR1 is MNHNS and CDR2 is SASEGT in the germline V gene. There are 12 residues in the CDR3.